This T cell receptor (beta chain) appears in the sequencing data of a study of CD8+ T cells in alopecia areata. This CDR3 contains 16 residues. CDR1 and CDR2 from the germline V gene are PRHDT and FYEKMQ (reference sequence). Trimming took 4 bases from V and 3 from J; bases not matched to a gene: 10. It was from PBMCs that CD4+ and CD8+ T cells were sorted. It was cDNA, reverse transcribed from extracted RNA, that served as the sequencing template. Assay: immunoSEQ multiplex PCR; the TCRdb copy retains only in-frame clones and omits some. Counted here are about 180,000 clones, 67% occurring once; the ten biggest clones make up 9.5% to 12%.

This receptor was obtained from a human donor with alopecia areata. The sample here was CD8+ T cells sorted from blood, taken at week 0. The V and J genes are TRBV13 and TRBJ2-5; 8 bases fit TRBD1. DNA of the CDR3: TGTGCCAGCAGCTCCAGACAGGGGATTGAGGAAGAGACCCAGTACTTC. It encodes CASSSRQGIEEETQYF.